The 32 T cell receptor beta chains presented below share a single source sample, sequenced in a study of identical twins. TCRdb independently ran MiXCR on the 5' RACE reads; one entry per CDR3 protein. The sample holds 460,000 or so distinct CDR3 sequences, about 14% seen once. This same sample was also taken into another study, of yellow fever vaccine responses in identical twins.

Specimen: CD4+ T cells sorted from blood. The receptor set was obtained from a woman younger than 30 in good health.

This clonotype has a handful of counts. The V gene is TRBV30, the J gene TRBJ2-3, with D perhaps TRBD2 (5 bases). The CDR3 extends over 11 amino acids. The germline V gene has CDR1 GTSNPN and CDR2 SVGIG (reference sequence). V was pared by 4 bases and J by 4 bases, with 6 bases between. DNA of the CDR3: TGTGCCTGGACGGACTCAGATACGCAGTATTTT. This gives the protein CAWTDSDTQYF.

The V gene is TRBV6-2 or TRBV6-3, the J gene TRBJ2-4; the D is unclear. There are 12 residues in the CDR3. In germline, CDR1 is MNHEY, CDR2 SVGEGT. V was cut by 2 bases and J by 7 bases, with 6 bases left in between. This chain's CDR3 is CASSYPTNIQYF. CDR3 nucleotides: TGTGCCAGCAGTTACCCGACCAACATTCAGTACTTC.

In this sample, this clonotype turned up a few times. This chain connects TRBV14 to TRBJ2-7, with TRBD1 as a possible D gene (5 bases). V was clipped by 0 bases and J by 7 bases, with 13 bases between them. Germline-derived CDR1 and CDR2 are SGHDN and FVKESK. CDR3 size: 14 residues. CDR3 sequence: CASSQDPRTREQYF. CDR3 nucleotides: TGTGCCAGCAGCCAAGATCCCCGGACACGGGAGCAGTACTTC. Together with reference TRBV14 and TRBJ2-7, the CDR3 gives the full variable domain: EAGVTQFPSHSVIEKGQTVTLRCDPISGHDNLYWYRRVMGKEIKFLLHFVKESKQDESGMPNNRFLAERTGGTYSTLKVQPAELEDSGVYFCASSQDPRTREQYFGPGTRLTVT.

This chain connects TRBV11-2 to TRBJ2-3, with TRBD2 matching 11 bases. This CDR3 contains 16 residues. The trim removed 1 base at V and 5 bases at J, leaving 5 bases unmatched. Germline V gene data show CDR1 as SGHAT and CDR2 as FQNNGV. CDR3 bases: TGTGCCAGCAGCTTAGTTCTAGCGGGGGGTAAAGATACGCAGTATTTT. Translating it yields CASSLVLAGGKDTQYF.

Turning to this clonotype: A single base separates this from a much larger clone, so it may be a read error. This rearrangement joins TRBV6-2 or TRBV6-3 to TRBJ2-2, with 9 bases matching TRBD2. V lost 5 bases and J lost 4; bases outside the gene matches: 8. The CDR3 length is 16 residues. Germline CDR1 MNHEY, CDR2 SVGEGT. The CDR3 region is CASSPGLATGTGELFF. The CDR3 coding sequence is TGTGCCAGCAGTCCGGGACTAGCAACGGGCACCGGGGAGCTGTTTTTT.

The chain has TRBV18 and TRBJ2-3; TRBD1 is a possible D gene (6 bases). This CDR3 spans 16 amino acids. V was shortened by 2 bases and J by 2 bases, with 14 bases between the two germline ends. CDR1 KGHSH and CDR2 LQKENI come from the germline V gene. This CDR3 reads CASSPKPTGTTDTQYF. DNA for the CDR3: TGTGCCAGCTCACCAAAACCGACAGGAACCACAGATACGCAGTATTTT. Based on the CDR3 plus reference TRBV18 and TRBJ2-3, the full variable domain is NAGVMQNPRHLVRRRGQEARLRCSPMKGHSHVYWYRQLPEEGLKFMVYLQKENIIDESGMPKERFSAEFPKEGPSILRIQQVVRGDSAAYFCASSPKPTGTTDTQYFGPGTRLTVL.

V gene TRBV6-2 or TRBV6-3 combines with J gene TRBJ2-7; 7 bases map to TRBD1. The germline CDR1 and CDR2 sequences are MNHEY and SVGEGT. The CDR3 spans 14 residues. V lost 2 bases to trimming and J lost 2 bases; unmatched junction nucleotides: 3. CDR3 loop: CASSYRQGPYEQYF. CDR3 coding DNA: TGTGCCAGCAGTTACCGACAGGGTCCCTACGAGCAGTACTTC.

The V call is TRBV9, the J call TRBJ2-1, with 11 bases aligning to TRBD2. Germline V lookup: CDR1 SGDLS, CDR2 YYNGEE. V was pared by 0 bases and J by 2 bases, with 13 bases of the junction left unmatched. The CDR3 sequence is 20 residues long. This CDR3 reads CASSVAVGTSGSRTYNEQFF. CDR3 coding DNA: TGTGCCAGCAGCGTAGCTGTTGGGACTAGCGGTTCCCGAACCTACAATGAGCAGTTCTTC. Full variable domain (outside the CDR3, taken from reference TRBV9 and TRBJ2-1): DSGVTQTPKHLITATGQRVTLRCSPRSGDLSVYWYQQSLDQGLQFLIQYYNGEERAKGNILERFSAQQFPDLHSELNLSSLELGDSALYFCASSVAVGTSGSRTYNEQFFGPGTRLTVL.

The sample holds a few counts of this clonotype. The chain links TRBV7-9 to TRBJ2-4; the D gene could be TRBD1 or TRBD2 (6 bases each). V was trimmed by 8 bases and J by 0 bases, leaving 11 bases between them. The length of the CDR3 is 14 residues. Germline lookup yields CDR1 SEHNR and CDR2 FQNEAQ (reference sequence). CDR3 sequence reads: CASAGGRAKNIQYF. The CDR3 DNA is TGTGCCAGCGCCGGGGGCCGAGCCAAAAACATTCAGTACTTC.

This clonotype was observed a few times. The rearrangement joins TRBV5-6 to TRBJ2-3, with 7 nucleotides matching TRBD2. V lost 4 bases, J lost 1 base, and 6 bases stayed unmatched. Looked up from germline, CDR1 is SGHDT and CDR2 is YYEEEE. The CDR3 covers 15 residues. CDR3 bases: TGTGCCAGCAGCCGAAGCGGGGACCGCACAGATACGCAGTATTTT. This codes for CASSRSGDRTDTQYF. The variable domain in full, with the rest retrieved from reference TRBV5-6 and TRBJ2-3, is DAGVTQSPTHLIKTRGQQVTLRCSPKSGHDTVSWYQQALGQGPQFIFQYYEEEERQRGNFPDRFSGHQFPNYSSELNVNALLLGDSALYLCASSRSGDRTDTQYFGPGTRLTVL.

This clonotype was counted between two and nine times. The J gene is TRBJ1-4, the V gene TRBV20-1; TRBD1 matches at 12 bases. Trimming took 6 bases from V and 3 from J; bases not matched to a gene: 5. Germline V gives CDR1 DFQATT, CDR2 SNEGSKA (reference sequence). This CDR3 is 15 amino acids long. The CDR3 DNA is TGCAGTGCCACGGGACAGGGGGCAGCTAATGAAAAACTGTTTTTT. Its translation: CSATGQGAANEKLFF.

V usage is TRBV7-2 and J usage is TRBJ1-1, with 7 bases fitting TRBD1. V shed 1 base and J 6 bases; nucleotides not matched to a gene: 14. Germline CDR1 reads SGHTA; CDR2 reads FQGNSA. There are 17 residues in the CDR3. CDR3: CASSLVITSGGGSEAFF. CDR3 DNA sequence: TGTGCCAGCAGCTTAGTAATCACCTCAGGGGGTGGCTCTGAAGCTTTCTTT.

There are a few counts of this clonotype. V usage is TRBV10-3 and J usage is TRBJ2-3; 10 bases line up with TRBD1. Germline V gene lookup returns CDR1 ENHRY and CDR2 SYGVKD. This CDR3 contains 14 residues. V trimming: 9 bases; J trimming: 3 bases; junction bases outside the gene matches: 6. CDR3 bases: TGTGCCATTCACTCGGGACAGGGGACAGATACGCAGTATTTT. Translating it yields CAIHSGQGTDTQYF.

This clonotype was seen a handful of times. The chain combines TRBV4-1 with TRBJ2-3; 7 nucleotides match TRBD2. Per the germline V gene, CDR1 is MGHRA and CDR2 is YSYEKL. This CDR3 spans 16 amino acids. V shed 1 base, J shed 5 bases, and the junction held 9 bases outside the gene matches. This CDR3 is CASSQVGRGEIDTQYF. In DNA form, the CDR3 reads TGCGCCAGCAGCCAAGTGGGACGGGGGGAAATAGATACGCAGTATTTT.

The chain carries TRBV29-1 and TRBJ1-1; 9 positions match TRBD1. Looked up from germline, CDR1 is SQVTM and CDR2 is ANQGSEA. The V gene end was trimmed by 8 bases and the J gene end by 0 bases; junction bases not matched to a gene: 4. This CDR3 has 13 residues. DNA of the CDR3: TGCAGCACCGGACAGGGGTTGAACACTGAAGCTTTCTTT. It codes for CSTGQGLNTEAFF.

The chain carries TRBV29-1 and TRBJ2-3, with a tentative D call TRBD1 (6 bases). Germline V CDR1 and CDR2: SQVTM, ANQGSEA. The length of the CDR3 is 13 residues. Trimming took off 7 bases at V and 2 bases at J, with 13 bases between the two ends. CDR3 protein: CSAATGFTDTQYF. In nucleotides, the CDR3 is TGCAGCGCTGCGACAGGTTTCACAGATACGCAGTATTTT.

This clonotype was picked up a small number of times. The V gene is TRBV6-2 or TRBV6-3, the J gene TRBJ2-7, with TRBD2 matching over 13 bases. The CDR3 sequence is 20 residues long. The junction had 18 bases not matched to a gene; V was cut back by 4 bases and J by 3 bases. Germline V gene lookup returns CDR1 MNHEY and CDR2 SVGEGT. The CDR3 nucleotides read TGTGCCAGCAGTTCCCCCGGGACTAGCGGGATCTCTTATCGGCTCTACGAGCAGTACTTC. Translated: CASSSPGTSGISYRLYEQYF.

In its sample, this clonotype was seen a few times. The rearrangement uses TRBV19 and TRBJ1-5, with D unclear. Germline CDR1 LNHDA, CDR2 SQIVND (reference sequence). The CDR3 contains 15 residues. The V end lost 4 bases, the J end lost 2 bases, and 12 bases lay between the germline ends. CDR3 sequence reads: CASSTVGWGNQPQHF. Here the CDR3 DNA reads TGTGCCAGTAGTACAGTCGGCTGGGGCAATCAGCCCCAGCATTTT.

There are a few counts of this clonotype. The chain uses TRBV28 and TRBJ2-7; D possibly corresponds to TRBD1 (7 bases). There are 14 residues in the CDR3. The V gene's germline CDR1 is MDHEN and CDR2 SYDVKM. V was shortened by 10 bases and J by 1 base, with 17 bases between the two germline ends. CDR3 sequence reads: CAIQFQGGSYEQYF. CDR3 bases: TGTGCCATCCAGTTCCAGGGGGGTTCCTACGAGCAGTACTTC.

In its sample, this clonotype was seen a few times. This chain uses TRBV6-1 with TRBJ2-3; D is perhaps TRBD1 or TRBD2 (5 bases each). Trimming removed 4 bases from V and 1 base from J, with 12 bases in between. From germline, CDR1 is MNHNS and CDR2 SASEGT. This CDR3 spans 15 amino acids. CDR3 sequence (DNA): TGTGCCAGCAGTGTCTGGGGGAGAGGCACAGATACGCAGTATTTT. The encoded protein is CASSVWGRGTDTQYF.

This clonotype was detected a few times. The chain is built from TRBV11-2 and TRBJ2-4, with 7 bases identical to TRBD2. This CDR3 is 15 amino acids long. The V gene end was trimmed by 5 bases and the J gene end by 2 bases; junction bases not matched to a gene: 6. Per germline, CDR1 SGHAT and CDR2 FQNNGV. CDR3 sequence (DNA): TGTGCCAGCAGCGTAGCGGGTTATTCCAAAAACATTCAGTACTTC. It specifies CASSVAGYSKNIQYF.

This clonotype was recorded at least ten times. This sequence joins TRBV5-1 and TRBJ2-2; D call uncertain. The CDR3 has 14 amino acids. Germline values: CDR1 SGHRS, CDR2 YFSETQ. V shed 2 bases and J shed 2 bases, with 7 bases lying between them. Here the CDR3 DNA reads TGCGCCAGCAGCTTTCTGATTAACACCGGGGAGCTGTTTTTT. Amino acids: CASSFLINTGELFF. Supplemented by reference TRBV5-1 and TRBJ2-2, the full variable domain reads KAGVTQTPRYLIKTRGQQVTLSCSPISGHRSVSWYQQTPGQGLQFLFEYFSETQRNKGNFPGRFSGRQFSNSRSEMNVSTLELGDSALYLCASSFLINTGELFFGEGSRLTVL.

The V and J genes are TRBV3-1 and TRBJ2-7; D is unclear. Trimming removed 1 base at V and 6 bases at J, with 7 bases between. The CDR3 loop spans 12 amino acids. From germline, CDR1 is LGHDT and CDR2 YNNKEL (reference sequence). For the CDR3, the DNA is TGTGCCAGCAGCCAAGGGGATTTCGAGCAGTACTTC. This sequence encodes CASSQGDFEQYF.

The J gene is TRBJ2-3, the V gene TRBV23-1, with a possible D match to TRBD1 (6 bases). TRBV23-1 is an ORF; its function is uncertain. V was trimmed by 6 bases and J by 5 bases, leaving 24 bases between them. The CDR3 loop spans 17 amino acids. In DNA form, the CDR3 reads TGCGCCAGCAGCCCGAACAACTCAATGCCCAGGGGAGATACGCAGTATTTT. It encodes CASSPNNSMPRGDTQYF.

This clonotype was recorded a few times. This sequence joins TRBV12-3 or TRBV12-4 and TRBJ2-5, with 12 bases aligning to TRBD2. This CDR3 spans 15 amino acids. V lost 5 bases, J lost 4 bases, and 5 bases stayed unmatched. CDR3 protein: CASSPLAGGSETQYF. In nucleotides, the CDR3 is TGTGCCAGCAGTCCACTAGCGGGAGGATCAGAGACCCAGTACTTC.

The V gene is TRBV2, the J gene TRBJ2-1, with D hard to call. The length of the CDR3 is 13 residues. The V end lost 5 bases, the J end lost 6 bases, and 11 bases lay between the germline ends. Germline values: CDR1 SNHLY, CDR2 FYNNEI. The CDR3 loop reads CASSLRQFNEQFF. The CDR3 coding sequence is TGTGCCAGCAGTTTGAGGCAGTTCAATGAGCAGTTCTTC.

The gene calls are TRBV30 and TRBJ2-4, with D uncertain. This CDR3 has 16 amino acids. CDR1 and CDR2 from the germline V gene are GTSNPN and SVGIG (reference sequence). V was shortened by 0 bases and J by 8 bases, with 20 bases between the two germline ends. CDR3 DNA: TGTGCCTGGAGTGTAACTTCTTCCGGCCGCCGCGACATTCAGTACTTC. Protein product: CAWSVTSSGRRDIQYF.

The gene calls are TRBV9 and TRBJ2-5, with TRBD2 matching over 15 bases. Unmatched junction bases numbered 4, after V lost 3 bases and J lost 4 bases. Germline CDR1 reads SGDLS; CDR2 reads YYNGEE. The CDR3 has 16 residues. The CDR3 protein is CASSAGLAGGRETQYF. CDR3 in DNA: TGTGCCAGCAGCGCCGGACTAGCGGGGGGGCGAGAGACCCAGTACTTC.

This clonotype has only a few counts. The CDR3 DNA is TGTGCCAGCAGTTGGAGCCCCGGCAATCAGCCCCAGCATTTT. Residues: CASSWSPGNQPQHF. This sequence joins TRBV6-5 and TRBJ1-5; D unresolved. The V end lost 4 bases, the J end lost 2 bases, and 9 bases lay between the germline ends. The length of the CDR3 is 14 residues. Per the germline V gene, CDR1 is MNHEY and CDR2 is SVGAGI.

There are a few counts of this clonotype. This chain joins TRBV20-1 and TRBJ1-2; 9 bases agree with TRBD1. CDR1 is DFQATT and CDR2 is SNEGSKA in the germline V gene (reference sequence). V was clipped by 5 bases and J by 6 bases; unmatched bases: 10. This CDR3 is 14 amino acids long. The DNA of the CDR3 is TGCAGTGCTGGGCCCCGGGACAGGGTAGATGGCTACACCTTC. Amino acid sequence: CSAGPRDRVDGYTF.

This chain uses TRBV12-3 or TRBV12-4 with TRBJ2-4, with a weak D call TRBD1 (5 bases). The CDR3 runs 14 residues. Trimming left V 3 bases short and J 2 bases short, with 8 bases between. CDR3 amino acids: CASSFDSTKNIQYF. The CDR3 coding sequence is TGTGCCAGCAGTTTCGACAGCACCAAAAACATTCAGTACTTC.

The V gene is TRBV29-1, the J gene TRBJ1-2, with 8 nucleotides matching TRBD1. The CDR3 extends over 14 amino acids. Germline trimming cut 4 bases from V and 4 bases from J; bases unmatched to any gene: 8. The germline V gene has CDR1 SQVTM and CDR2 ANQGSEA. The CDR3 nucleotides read TGCAGCGTTGCCGAGGACAGGGATATCTATGGCTACACCTTC. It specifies CSVAEDRDIYGYTF.